The clone carrying this T cell receptor beta chain was counted a single time. The sample originates from a study of OX40 agonist ivuxolimab in advanced cancers. Turning to the study itself: Prior anti-PD-1, anti-PD-L1 or anti-CTLA-4 therapy did not bar entry, and roughly 40% had some.

Exclusion applied to patients with autoimmune disease history or systemic immunosuppression. Patients had blood sampled at baseline and again on cycle 4 day 1 and cycle 7 day 1. Only in-frame clones appear in the TCRdb table, and some are missing; sequencing was by immunoSEQ multiplex PCR. The data show around 44,000 clones, with around 86% seen just once and 10% to 15% held by the top ten. The CDR3 contains 14 residues. The junction had 8 bases not matched to a gene; V was cut back by 5 bases and J by 5 bases. In germline, CDR1 is LNHDA, CDR2 SQIVND (reference sequence). J is TRBJ1-1 and V is TRBV19; 7 positions agree with TRBD1. The receptor comes from an adult with an advanced solid tumor such as melanoma, head and neck, liver or kidney cancer. The specimen was CD4+ or CD8+ T cells sorted from blood, collected in a trial of the OX40 agonist ivuxolimab. This CDR3 is CASSWDSLSTEAFF. In DNA form, the CDR3 reads TGTGCCAGTAGTTGGGACAGTTTGAGTACTGAAGCTTTCTTT.